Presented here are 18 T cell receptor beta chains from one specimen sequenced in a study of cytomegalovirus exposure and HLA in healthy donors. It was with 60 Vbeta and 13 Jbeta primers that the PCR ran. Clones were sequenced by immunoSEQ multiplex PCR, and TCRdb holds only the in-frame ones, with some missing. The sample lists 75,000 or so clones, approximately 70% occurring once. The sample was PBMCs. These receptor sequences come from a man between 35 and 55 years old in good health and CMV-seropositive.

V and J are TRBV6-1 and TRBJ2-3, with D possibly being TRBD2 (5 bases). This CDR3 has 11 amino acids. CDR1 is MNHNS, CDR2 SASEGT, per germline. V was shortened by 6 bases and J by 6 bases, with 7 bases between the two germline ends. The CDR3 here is CASRGSDTQYF. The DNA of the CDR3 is TGTGCCAGCAGGGGGAGCGATACGCAGTATTTT.

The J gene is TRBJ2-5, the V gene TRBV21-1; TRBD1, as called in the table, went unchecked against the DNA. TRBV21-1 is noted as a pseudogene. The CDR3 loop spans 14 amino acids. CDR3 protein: CASRTGWGCETQYF. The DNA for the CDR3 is TGTGCCAGCAGGACAGGGTGGGGGTGTGAGACCCAGTACTTC.

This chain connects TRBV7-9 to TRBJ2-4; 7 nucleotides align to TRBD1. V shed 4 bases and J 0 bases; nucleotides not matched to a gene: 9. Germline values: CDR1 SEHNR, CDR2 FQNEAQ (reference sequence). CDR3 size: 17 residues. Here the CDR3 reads CASSSPTGQLAKNIQYF. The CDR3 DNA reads TGTGCCAGCAGCTCCCCTACGGGACAGCTAGCCAAAAACATTCAGTACTTC. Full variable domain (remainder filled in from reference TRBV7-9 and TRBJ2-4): DTGVSQNPRHKITKRGQNVTFRCDPISEHNRLYWYRQTLGQGPEFLTYFQNEAQLEKSRLLSDRFSAERPKGSFSTLEIQRTEQGDSAMYLCASSSPTGQLAKNIQYFGAGTRLSVL.

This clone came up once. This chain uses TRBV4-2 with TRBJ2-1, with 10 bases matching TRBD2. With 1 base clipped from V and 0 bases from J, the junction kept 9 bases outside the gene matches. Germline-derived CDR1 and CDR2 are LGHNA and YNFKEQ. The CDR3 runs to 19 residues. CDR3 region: CASSQGPSGGLSSYNEQFF. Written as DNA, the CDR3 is TGTGCCAGCAGCCAAGGGCCTAGCGGGGGTCTGAGCTCCTACAATGAGCAGTTCTTC.

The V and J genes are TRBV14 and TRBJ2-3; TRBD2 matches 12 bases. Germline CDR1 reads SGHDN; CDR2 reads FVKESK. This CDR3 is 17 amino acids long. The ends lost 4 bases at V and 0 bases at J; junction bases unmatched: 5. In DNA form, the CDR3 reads TGTGCCAGCAGCCCACTAGCGGGGGGATCTAGCACAGATACGCAGTATTTT. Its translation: CASSPLAGGSSTDTQYF. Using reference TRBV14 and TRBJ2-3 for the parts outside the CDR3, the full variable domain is EAGVTQFPSHSVIEKGQTVTLRCDPISGHDNLYWYRRVMGKEIKFLLHFVKESKQDESGMPNNRFLAERTGGTYSTLKVQPAELEDSGVYFCASSPLAGGSSTDTQYFGPGTRLTVL.

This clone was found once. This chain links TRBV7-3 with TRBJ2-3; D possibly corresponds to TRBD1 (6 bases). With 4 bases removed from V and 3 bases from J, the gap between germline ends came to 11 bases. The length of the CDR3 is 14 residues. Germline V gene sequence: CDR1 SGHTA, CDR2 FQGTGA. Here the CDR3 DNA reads TGTGCCAGCAGCTCGTCACAGGGTACAGATACGCAGTATTTT. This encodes CASSSSQGTDTQYF.

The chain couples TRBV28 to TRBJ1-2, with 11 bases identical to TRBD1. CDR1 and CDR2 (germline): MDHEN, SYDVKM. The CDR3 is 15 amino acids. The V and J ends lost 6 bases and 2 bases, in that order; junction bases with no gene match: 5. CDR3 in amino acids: CASSRWDRGNYGYTF. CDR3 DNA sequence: TGTGCCAGCAGCCGATGGGACAGGGGGAACTATGGCTACACCTTC.

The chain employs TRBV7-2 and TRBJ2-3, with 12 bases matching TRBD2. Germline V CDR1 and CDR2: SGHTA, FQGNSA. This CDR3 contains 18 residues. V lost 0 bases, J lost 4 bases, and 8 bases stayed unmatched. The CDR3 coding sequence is TGTGCCAGCAGCTTAGCATCCTACCTAGCGGGGGGGGCAGATACGCAGTATTTT. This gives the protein CASSLASYLAGGADTQYF.

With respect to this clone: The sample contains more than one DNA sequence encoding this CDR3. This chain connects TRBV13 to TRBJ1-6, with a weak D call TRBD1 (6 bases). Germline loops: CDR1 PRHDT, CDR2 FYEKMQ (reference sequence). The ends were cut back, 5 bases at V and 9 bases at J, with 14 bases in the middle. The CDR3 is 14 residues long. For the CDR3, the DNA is TGTGCCAGCAGCAGAGGGGGATGGGGTTCACCCCTCCACTTT. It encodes CASSRGGWGSPLHF.

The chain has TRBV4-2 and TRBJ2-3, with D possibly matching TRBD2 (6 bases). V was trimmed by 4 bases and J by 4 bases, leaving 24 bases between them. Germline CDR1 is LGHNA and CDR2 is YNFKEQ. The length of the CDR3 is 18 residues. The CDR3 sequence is CASSRTPRGNRRADTQYF. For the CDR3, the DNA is TGTGCCAGCAGCCGGACCCCCCGGGGGAATAGGAGGGCAGATACGCAGTATTTT.

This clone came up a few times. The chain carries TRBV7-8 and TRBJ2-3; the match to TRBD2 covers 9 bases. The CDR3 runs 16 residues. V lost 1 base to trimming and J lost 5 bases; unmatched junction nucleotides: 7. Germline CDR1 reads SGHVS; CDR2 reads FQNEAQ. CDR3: CASSLERASGVDTQYF. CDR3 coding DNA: TGTGCCAGCAGCTTAGAGAGGGCTAGCGGGGTAGATACGCAGTATTTT.

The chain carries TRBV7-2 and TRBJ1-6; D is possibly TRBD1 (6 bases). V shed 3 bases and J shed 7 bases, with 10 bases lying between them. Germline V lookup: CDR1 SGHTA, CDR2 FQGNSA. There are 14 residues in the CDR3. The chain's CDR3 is CASSFSRGNSPLHF. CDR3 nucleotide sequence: TGTGCCAGCAGCTTCTCCAGGGGAAATTCACCCCTCCACTTT.

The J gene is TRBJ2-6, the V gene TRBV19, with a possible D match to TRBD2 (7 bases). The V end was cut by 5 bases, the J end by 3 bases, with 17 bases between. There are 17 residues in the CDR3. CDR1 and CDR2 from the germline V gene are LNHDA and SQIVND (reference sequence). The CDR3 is CASSLVGGGRGANVLTF. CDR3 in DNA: TGTGCCAGTAGTCTAGTTGGGGGGGGGCGTGGGGCCAACGTCCTGACTTTC.

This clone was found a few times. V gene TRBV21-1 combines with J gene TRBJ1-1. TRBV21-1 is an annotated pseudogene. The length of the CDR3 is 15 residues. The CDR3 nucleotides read TGTGCCAGCAACTGCAGGAGCGGGGGAAACACTGAAGCTTTCTTT. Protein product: CASNCRSGGNTEAFF.

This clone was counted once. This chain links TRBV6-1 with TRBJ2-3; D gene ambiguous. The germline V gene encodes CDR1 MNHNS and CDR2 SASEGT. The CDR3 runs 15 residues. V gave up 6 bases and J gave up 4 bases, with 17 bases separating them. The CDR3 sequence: CASRVRSARPDTQYF. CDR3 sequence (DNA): TGTGCCAGCAGGGTCCGGAGCGCTCGCCCAGATACGCAGTATTTT.

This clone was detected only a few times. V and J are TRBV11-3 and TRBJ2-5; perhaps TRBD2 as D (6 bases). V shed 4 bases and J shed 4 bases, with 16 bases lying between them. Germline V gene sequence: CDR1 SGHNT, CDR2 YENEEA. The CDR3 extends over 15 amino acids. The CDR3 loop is CASSSGRTKRETQYF. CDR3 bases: TGTGCCAGCAGCTCCGGCAGGACTAAGAGAGAGACCCAGTACTTC.

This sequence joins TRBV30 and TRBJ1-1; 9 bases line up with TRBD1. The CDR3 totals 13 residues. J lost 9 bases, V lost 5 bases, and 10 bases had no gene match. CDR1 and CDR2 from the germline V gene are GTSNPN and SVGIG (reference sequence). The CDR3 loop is CAWETGGGEQAFF. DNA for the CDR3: TGTGCCTGGGAGACAGGGGGTGGCGAACAAGCTTTCTTT.

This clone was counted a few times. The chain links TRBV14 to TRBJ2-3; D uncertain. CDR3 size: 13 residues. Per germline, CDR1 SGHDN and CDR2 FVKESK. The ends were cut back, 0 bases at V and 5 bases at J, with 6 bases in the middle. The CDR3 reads CASSQEGRDTQYF. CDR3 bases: TGTGCCAGCAGCCAAGAGGGCAGAGATACGCAGTATTTT.